The 7 T cell receptor beta chains below come from one sample, sequenced in a study of shared clonotypes between healthy human individuals (TCRdb year 2020). Libraries were made using the immunoSEQ multiplex PCR assay. Sourced from immuneACCESS, this table was stored by TCRdb with only in-frame sequences that have V and J called. A share of the clones is absent; for the studies checked, an unresolved V gene accounts for under half, and the remainder has no known explanation. The sample contains roughly 1,100,000 clones, about 75% of them found a single time. 1.4% to 1.5% of the sample is held by the ten biggest clonotypes. Sequencing was carried out using memory CD4+ T cells sorted from blood. According to the study, the label for this sample's cell subset or site signals: CD45RA-negative fraction. These receptors all stem from a man between 18 and 29 years old in good health.

This chain connects TRBV6-1 to TRBJ1-2, with 7 bases lining up with TRBD1. The CDR3 loop spans 14 amino acids. Germline assignment: CDR1 MNHNS and CDR2 SASEGT. Losses at the gene ends were 5 bases for V and 4 bases for J; bases not matched to a gene: 7. The CDR3 spells CASSRDRGGYGYTF. CDR3 coding DNA: TGTGCCAGCAGTAGGGACAGAGGGGGCTATGGCTACACCTTC.

This clone has a handful of counts. The chain joins TRBV6-1 to TRBJ1-1; D uncertain. The CDR3 spans 10 residues. The V gene's germline CDR1 is MNHNS and CDR2 SASEGT. With 6 bases removed from V and 4 bases from J, the gap between germline ends came to 3 bases. This CDR3 reads CASRGTEAFF. The CDR3 nucleotides read TGTGCCAGCAGGGGCACTGAAGCTTTCTTT.

V is TRBV5-6 and J is TRBJ1-6, with unresolved D. Germline CDR1 is SGHDT and CDR2 is YYEEEE. With 2 bases removed from V and 4 bases from J, the gap between germline ends came to 7 bases. The CDR3 spans 14 residues. CDR3 in DNA: TGTGCCAGCAGCTTTCCGTTTTATAATTCACCCCTCCACTTT. Protein: CASSFPFYNSPLHF.

Concerning this clone itself: A single base separates this from a much larger clone, so it may be a read error. V is TRBV25-1 and J is TRBJ2-3; D gene unclear. Germline V gene lookup returns CDR1 MGHDK and CDR2 SYGVNS. This CDR3 is 12 amino acids long. V was cut by 5 bases and J by 0 bases, with 3 bases left in between. Here the CDR3 reads CASSSSTDTQYF. The CDR3 nucleotides read TGTGCCAGCAGTTCCAGCACAGATACGCAGTATTTT.

This rearrangement joins TRBV6-5 to TRBJ1-2, with 9 nucleotides matching TRBD1. V shed 6 bases, J shed 8 bases, and the junction held 13 bases outside the gene matches. Germline values: CDR1 MNHEY, CDR2 SVGAGI. This CDR3 has 15 amino acids. The CDR3 region has the DNA TGTGCCAGCAGGCCACCGGGACAGGGTGCGTCGGGCTACACCTTC. It encodes CASRPPGQGASGYTF.

This clone was seen ten or more times. The chain couples TRBV6-5 to TRBJ1-5, with unresolved D. The CDR3 sequence is 15 residues long. CDR1 and CDR2 (germline): MNHEY, SVGAGI. V was clipped by 4 bases and J by 1 base, with 11 bases between them. CDR3 loop: CASSSYGPSNQPQHF. In DNA, the CDR3 is TGTGCCAGCAGTTCCTACGGTCCGAGCAATCAGCCCCAGCATTTT.

The chain combines TRBV21-1 with TRBJ1-6; TRBD1, as called in the table, went unchecked against the DNA. TRBV21-1 is noted as a pseudogene. CDR3 length: 15 amino acids. DNA for the CDR3: TGTGCCAGCAGACCGGGACAGGTGCGTAATTCACCCCTCCACTTT. Its protein is CASRPGQVRNSPLHF.